This T cell receptor (beta chain) was recorded in a study of sequential checkpoint blockade in melanoma. Described treatment: randomized to nivolumab then ipilimumab (arm A) or the reverse (arm B). The CDR3 spans 15 residues. CDR1 is GTSNPN, CDR2 SVGIG, per germline (reference sequence). Trimming cost V 0 bases and J 0 bases, with 9 bases left between them. This clone was picked up a small number of times. Produced via immunoSEQ multiplex PCR; TCRdb's table is partial and in-frame only. The sample lists roughly 9,100 clones, less than 30% occurring once. The clonotype originates from a human donor with melanoma. This chain links TRBV30 with TRBJ1-3; D is ambiguous. The sample here was tumor tissue (inferred from file names), taken from a patient given nivolumab and ipilimumab in sequence. DNA of the CDR3: TGTGCCTGGAGTGTCAGGATTGACTCTGGAAACACCATATATTTT. Its translation: CAWSVRIDSGNTIYF. The whole variable domain, filled in from reference TRBV30 and TRBJ1-3, reads SQTIHQWPATLVQPVGSPLSLECTVEGTSNPNLYWYRQAAGRGLQLLFYSVGIGQISSEVPQNLSASRPQDRQFILSSKKLLLSDSGFYLCAWSVRIDSGNTIYFGEGSWLTVV.